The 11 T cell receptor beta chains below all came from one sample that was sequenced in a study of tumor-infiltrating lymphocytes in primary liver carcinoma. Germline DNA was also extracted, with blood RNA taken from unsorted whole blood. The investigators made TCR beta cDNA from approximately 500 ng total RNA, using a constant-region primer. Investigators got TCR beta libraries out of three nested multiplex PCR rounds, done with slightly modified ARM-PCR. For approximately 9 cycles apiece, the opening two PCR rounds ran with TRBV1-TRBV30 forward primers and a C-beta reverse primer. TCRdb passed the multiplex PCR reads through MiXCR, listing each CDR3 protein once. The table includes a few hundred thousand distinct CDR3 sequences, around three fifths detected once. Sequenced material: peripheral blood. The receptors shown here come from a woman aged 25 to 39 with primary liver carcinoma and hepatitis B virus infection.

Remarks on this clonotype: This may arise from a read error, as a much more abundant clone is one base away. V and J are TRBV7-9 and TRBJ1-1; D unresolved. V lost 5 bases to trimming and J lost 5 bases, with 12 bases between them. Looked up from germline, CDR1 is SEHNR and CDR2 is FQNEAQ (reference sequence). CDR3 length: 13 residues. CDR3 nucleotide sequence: TGTGCCAGCAGCATGGGGATAGAGACTGAAGCTTTCTTT. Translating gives CASSMGIETEAFF.

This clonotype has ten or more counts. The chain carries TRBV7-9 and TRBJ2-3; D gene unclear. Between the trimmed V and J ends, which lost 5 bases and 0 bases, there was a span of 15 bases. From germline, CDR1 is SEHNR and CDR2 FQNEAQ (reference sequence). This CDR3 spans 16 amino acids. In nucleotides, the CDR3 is TGTGCCAGCAGCCCTGGCAGTGCCCCTAGCACAGATACGCAGTATTTT. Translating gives CASSPGSAPSTDTQYF.

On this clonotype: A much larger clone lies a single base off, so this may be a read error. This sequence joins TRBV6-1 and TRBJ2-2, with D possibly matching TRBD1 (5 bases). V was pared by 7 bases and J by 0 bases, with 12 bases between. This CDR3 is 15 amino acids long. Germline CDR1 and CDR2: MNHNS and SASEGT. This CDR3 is CASKLTVSNTGELFF. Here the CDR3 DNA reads TGTGCCAGCAAGCTGACAGTCTCGAACACCGGGGAGCTGTTTTTT.

Here the CDR3 reads CASSSQVGLEAFF. DNA of the CDR3: TGTGCCAGCAGCTCCCAGGTGGGCCTTGAAGCTTTCTTT. V and J are TRBV5-5 and TRBJ1-1; D is unresolved. The CDR3 totals 13 residues. The V gene lost 3 bases and the J gene lost 7 bases, with 13 bases spanning the gap. Germline CDR1 SGHKS, CDR2 YYEKEE (reference sequence).

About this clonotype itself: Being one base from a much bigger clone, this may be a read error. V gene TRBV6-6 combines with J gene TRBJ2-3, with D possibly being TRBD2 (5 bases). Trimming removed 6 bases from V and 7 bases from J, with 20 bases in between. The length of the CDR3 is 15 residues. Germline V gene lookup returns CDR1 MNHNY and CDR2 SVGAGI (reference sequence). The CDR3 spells CASSPKTNGDYTQYF. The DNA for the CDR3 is TGTGCCAGCAGCCCGAAGACTAACGGAGACTATACGCAGTATTTT.

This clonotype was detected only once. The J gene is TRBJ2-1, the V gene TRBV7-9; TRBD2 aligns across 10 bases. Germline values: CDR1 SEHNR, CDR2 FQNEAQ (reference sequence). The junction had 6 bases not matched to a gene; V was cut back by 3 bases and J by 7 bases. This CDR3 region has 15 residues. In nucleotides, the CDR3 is TGTGCCAGCAGCTTTAGCGGGAGGCTGCGGAATGAGCAGTTCTTC. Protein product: CASSFSGRLRNEQFF.

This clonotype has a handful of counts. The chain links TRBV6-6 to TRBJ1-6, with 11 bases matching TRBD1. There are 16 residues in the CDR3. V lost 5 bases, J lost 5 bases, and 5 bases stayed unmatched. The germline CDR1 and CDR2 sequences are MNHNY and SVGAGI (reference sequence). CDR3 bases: TGTGCCAGCAGTCCCCGGGACAGGGGGAATAATTCACCCCTCCACTTT. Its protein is CASSPRDRGNNSPLHF.

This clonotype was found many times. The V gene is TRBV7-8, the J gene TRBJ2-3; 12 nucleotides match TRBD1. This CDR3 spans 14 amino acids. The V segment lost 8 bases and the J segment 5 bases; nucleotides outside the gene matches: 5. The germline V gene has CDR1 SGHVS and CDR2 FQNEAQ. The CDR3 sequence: CASVGQGAVDTQYF. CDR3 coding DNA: TGTGCCAGCGTGGGACAGGGGGCAGTAGATACGCAGTATTTT.

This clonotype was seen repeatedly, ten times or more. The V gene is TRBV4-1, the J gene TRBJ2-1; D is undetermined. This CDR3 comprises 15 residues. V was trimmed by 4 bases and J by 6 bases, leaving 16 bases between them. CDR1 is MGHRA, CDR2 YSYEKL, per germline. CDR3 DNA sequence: TGCGCCAGCAGCCTCCAGTCCCGGCGAGTCAATGAGCAGTTCTTC. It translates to CASSLQSRRVNEQFF.

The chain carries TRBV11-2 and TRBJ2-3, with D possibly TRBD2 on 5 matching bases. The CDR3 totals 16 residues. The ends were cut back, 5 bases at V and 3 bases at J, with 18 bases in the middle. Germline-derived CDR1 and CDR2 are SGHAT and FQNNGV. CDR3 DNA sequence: TGTGCCAGCAGCCCCGGACGTACACGGGGAACAGATACGCAGTATTTT. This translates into CASSPGRTRGTDTQYF.

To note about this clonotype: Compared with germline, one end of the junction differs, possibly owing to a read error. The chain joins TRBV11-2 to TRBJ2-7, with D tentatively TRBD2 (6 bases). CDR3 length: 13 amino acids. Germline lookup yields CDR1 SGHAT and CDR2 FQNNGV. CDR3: CANSFGGGTEQYF. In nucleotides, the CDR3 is TGTGCCAACAGCTTTGGAGGAGGGACCGAGCAGTACTTC.